Following are 3 T cell receptor beta chains from one sample sequenced in a study of Ad26.COV2.S vaccination and SARS-CoV-2 variants. Generated by immunoSEQ multiplex PCR, the TCRdb table keeps only in-frame clones and is missing some. The sample has hundreds of thousands of clones, 88% seen once; the top ten hold around 6.4%. This sample's treatment: roughly 19 received Ad26.COV2.S at low or high dose, single or two shots; a few received placebo; per-sample allocation not given. Each sample was drawn 63 days after the first injection (of vaccine or placebo). The sequencing used peripheral blood, collected in a trial of Ad26.COV2.S vaccine versus placebo. Source of these receptors: a person between 18 and 65 years old who received the Ad26.COV2.S COVID-19 vaccine or a placebo.

This chain connects TRBV12-3 or TRBV12-4 to TRBJ2-5; TRBD1 matches at 8 bases. V was clipped by 5 bases and J by 6 bases; unmatched bases: 5. The CDR3 covers 13 residues. The CDR3 region is CASSTDRVQTQYF. The CDR3 coding sequence is TGTGCCAGCAGTACGGACAGGGTCCAGACCCAGTACTTC.

The chain carries TRBV20-1 and TRBJ2-1; 10 nucleotides match TRBD2. The CDR3 totals 14 residues. The junction had 7 bases not matched to a gene; V was cut back by 3 bases and J by 8 bases. Germline V lookup: CDR1 DFQATT, CDR2 SNEGSKA (reference sequence). The CDR3 DNA reads TGCAGTGCTAGTCAGCGGGGGGGCCTGGATGAGCAGTTCTTC. It is translated as CSASQRGGLDEQFF.

The chain combines TRBV5-6 with TRBJ2-2, with TRBD2 matching over 7 bases. The germline gives CDR1 SGHDT, CDR2 YYEEEE. V gave up 9 bases and J gave up 5 bases; unmatched junction bases: 10. The CDR3 contains 14 residues. CDR3 DNA sequence: TGTGCCACCCAACTGCGGGGGACGACCGGGGAGCTGTTTTTT. Amino acids: CATQLRGTTGELFF.